The T cell receptor beta chain described here comes from a study of cytotoxic CD8 clonotypes in ibrutinib-treated CLL. Trimming cost V 4 bases and J 1 base; bases outside gene matches: 13. Germline CDR1 is LNHNV and CDR2 is YYDKDF (reference sequence). The CDR3 is 18 amino acids. Profiled with immunoSEQ multiplex PCR; TCRdb holds only in-frame clones, not every one. The sample shows about 130,000 clones, around three quarters of them seen only once. The sample here was PBMCs, taken after 12 months of ibrutinib treatment. The J gene is TRBJ2-7, the V gene TRBV15, with 10 bases fitting TRBD2. This receptor was identified in a human donor with chronic lymphocytic leukemia. CDR3 residues: CATSTLGGSGRISYEQYF. CDR3 in DNA: TGTGCCACCAGCACCTTAGGAGGTAGCGGGAGGATTTCCTACGAGCAGTACTTC.